This entry lists 14 T cell receptor beta chains sequenced from one sample in a study of blood T cell repertoires in COVID-19. Repertoires were generated with immunoSEQ multiplex PCR, while TCRdb's copy carries only in-frame clones and drops some. The sample records approximately 200,000 clones, approximately 88% being singletons. The sample consisted of peripheral blood. The receptors come from a woman aged 30 to 39 with acute or convalescent COVID-19.

Turning to this clone: Other nucleotide sequences from this sample produce the same CDR3. The rearrangement joins TRBV30 to TRBJ1-1; D gene uncertain. The V end lost 0 bases, the J end lost 1 base, and 6 bases lay between the germline ends. The CDR3 totals 13 residues. Germline CDR1 is GTSNPN and CDR2 is SVGIG (reference sequence). The CDR3 sequence is CAWSVFGNTEAFF. The CDR3 bases are TGTGCCTGGAGTGTATTCGGGAACACTGAAGCTTTCTTT.

The chain couples TRBV6-5 to TRBJ2-3; no definite D call. The CDR3 covers 10 residues. V lost 5 bases to trimming and J lost 11 bases, with 8 bases between them. Germline CDR1 MNHEY, CDR2 SVGAGI. The CDR3 region has the DNA TGTGCCAGCAGTATGCGGCAGCAGTATTTT. This translates into CASSMRQQYF.

This rearrangement joins TRBV11-2 to TRBJ2-4; D is perhaps TRBD1 (5 bases). CDR3 size: 13 residues. The V gene's germline CDR1 is SGHAT and CDR2 FQNNGV. Trimming stripped 5 bases from V and 6 bases from J, with 11 bases between. The CDR3 loop reads CASSPTELNIQYF. CDR3 DNA sequence: TGTGCCAGCAGCCCGACAGAGTTAAACATTCAGTACTTC. The full variable domain, completed using reference TRBV11-2 and TRBJ2-4, is EAGVAQSPRYKIIEKRQSVAFWCNPISGHATLYWYQQILGQGPKLLIQFQNNGVVDDSQLPKDRFSAERLKGVDSTLKIQPAKLEDSAVYLCASSPTELNIQYFGAGTRLSVL.

The chain combines TRBV7-2 with TRBJ2-7; possible D gene TRBD2, 6 bases. Germline CDR1 is SGHTA and CDR2 is FQGNSA. This CDR3 has 14 residues. V was trimmed by 6 bases and J by 3 bases, leaving 15 bases between them. The CDR3 is CASSPRGSHYEQYF. The CDR3 region has the DNA TGTGCCAGCAGTCCTCGGGGGTCCCACTACGAGCAGTACTTC.

This chain joins TRBV19 and TRBJ2-1; D unclear. Trimming removed 0 bases at V and 10 bases at J, with 10 bases between. The CDR3 sequence is 13 residues long. The V gene's germline CDR1 is LNHDA and CDR2 SQIVND (reference sequence). The CDR3 is CASSIDIVREQFF. The CDR3 DNA sequence: TGTGCCAGTAGTATAGATATTGTGAGGGAGCAGTTCTTC.

V gene TRBV7-8 combines with J gene TRBJ1-5; 7 bases agree with TRBD1. Losses at the gene ends were 5 bases for V and 0 bases for J; bases not matched to a gene: 7. CDR3 size: 16 residues. The germline V gene has CDR1 SGHVS and CDR2 FQNEAQ. CDR3 sequence (DNA): TGTGCCAGCAGCGAATGGGGACAGCATAGCAATCAGCCCCAGCATTTT. Translated: CASSEWGQHSNQPQHF.

The chain links TRBV11-3 to TRBJ2-1; D might be TRBD2 (6 bases). The CDR3 totals 14 residues. The V gene's germline CDR1 is SGHNT and CDR2 YENEEA. Trimming stripped 6 bases from V and 7 bases from J, with 16 bases between. The CDR3 here is CASRQPGLRNEQFF. For the CDR3, the DNA is TGTGCCAGCAGGCAACCGGGACTCAGGAATGAGCAGTTCTTC.

The chain recombines TRBV28 with TRBJ1-1, with D unclear. CDR3 length: 12 amino acids. Trimming cost V 2 bases and J 6 bases, with 7 bases left between them. Germline CDR1 is MDHEN and CDR2 is SYDVKM. The CDR3 here is CASSLLAAEAFF. The CDR3 coding sequence is TGTGCCAGCAGTTTACTGGCGGCTGAAGCTTTCTTT. The full variable domain, with the rest looked up from reference TRBV28 and TRBJ1-1, is DVKVTQSSRYLVKRTGEKVFLECVQDMDHENMFWYRQDPGLGLRLIYFSYDVKMKEKGDIPEGYSVSREKKERFSLILESASTNQTSMYLCASSLLAAEAFFGQGTRLTVV.

The sample holds a few counts of this clone. The chain carries TRBV28 and TRBJ2-2; D is perhaps TRBD2 (5 bases). This CDR3 is built from 13 residues. V dropped 9 bases and J dropped 3 bases, with 11 bases sitting between them. Germline CDR1 reads MDHEN; CDR2 reads SYDVKM. The CDR3 DNA sequence: TGTGCCAGTGGGCTAGCAGACACCGGGGAGCTGTTTTTT. It is translated as CASGLADTGELFF. Full variable domain (missing parts from reference TRBV28 and TRBJ2-2): DVKVTQSSRYLVKRTGEKVFLECVQDMDHENMFWYRQDPGLGLRLIYFSYDVKMKEKGDIPEGYSVSREKKERFSLILESASTNQTSMYLCASGLADTGELFFGEGSRLTVL.

The J gene is TRBJ2-7, the V gene TRBV20-1, with TRBD1 as a possible D gene (5 bases). V was clipped by 3 bases and J by 2 bases, with 17 bases between them. This CDR3 has 15 amino acids. Germline V CDR1 and CDR2: DFQATT, SNEGSKA (reference sequence). The CDR3 DNA reads TGCAGTGCTAGTGCGGTGGGGCAAGCTCCCTACGAGCAGTACTTC. It codes for CSASAVGQAPYEQYF.

To note about this clone: Other nucleotide sequences from this sample produce the same CDR3. This chain links TRBV9 with TRBJ2-1; 12 bases map to TRBD2. J was trimmed by 7 bases and V by 3 bases; bases with no gene match: 5. Looked up from germline, CDR1 is SGDLS and CDR2 is YYNGEE. The CDR3 is made up of 15 amino acids. DNA for the CDR3: TGTGCCAGCAGCGCGACTAGCGGGAGAACGAATGAGCAGTTCTTC. Translated, it gives CASSATSGRTNEQFF.

This sequence joins TRBV4-1 and TRBJ1-2; 8 positions match TRBD1. J gave up 6 bases and V 4 bases, and 4 bases lay outside the gene matches. The germline V gene has CDR1 MGHRA and CDR2 YSYEKL. The CDR3 is 13 amino acids. The CDR3 DNA reads as TGCGCCAGCAGCCGGGACAGGATAGATGGCTACACCTTC. Translated, it gives CASSRDRIDGYTF.

J is TRBJ2-5 and V is TRBV11-1; D call uncertain. Per germline, CDR1 SGHAT and CDR2 FQDESV (reference sequence). The CDR3 sequence is 13 residues long. Trimming took 3 bases from V and 2 from J, leaving 7 bases between them. CDR3 loop: CASSFHSQETQYF. The CDR3 DNA reads TGTGCCAGCAGCTTCCATAGTCAAGAGACCCAGTACTTC. The variable domain in full, with the rest retrieved from reference TRBV11-1 and TRBJ2-5, is EAEVAQSPRYKITEKSQAVAFWCDPISGHATLYWYRQILGQGPELLVQFQDESVVDDSQLPKDRFSAERLKGVDSTLKIQPAELGDSAMYLCASSFHSQETQYFGPGTRLLVL.

In this sample, this clone turned up a few times. The chain links TRBV7-6 to TRBJ2-2; TRBD1 aligns across 7 bases. With V trimmed by 0 bases and J by 8 bases, 3 bases remained unmatched. There are 14 residues in the CDR3. Germline lookup yields CDR1 SGHVS and CDR2 FNYEAQ. In DNA form, the CDR3 reads TGTGCCAGCAGCTTAGCACAGGGGTTTGGGGAGCTGTTTTTT. As protein: CASSLAQGFGELFF.